Each of the 32 T cell receptor beta chains below was sequenced from the same sample in a study of CD8 T cells in Susac syndrome. Random hexamers served to reverse transcribe about 0.5 to 1 ug RNA. Each CDR3 protein is one row after TCRdb ran MiXCR on the immunoSEQ multiplex PCR reads. The data hold roughly 150,000 distinct CDR3 sequences, with approximately 95% observed a single time. Material for sequencing was CD4+ T cells from PBMCs. The receptor set was obtained from a human donor with Susac syndrome.

This chain connects TRBV7-9 to TRBJ1-1; D gene unclear. Trimming shortened V by 7 bases and J by 1 base, and 10 bases separated the two germline ends. This CDR3 region has 13 residues. The germline gives CDR1 SEHNR, CDR2 FQNEAQ (reference sequence). The CDR3 region has the DNA TGTGCCAGCATGCGGACCCGGAACACTGAAGCTTTCTTT. The encoded protein is CASMRTRNTEAFF. The variable domain in full, with the rest retrieved from reference TRBV7-9 and TRBJ1-1, is DTGVSQNPRHKITKRGQNVTFRCDPISEHNRLYWYRQTLGQGPEFLTYFQNEAQLEKSRLLSDRFSAERPKGSFSTLEIQRTEQGDSAMYLCASMRTRNTEAFFGQGTRLTVV.

The V and J genes are TRBV18 and TRBJ2-1; D remains ambiguous. The germline CDR1 and CDR2 sequences are KGHSH and LQKENI. The V end lost 4 bases, the J end lost 0 bases, and 10 bases lay between the germline ends. The CDR3 has 15 amino acids. The CDR3: CASSRSLNSYNEQFF. The DNA for the CDR3 is TGTGCCAGCTCACGATCCCTGAACTCCTACAATGAGCAGTTCTTC.

V gene TRBV6-2 or TRBV6-3 combines with J gene TRBJ2-5; D is possibly TRBD2 (6 bases). Germline assignment: CDR1 MNHEY and CDR2 SVGEGT. Trimming pared 3 bases from V and 0 bases from J, leaving 14 bases between. The CDR3 loop spans 16 amino acids. The CDR3 DNA is TGTGCCAGCAGTTATCCCCGGGGGAGAAACCAAGAGACCCAGTACTTC. Translation: CASSYPRGRNQETQYF.

The chain couples TRBV20-1 to TRBJ2-5; a possible D gene is TRBD2 (6 bases). Germline V lookup: CDR1 DFQATT, CDR2 SNEGSKA (reference sequence). The CDR3 spans 13 residues. V lost 4 bases and J lost 2, with 11 bases in between. DNA for the CDR3: TGCAGTGCTACGCGGGACTCTCAAGAGACCCAGTACTTC. Protein sequence: CSATRDSQETQYF.

The chain carries TRBV3-1 and TRBJ1-3; D might be TRBD1 (6 bases). V was shortened by 4 bases and J by 2 bases, with 9 bases between the two germline ends. This CDR3 contains 14 residues. Germline loops: CDR1 LGHDT, CDR2 YNNKEL (reference sequence). The DNA of the CDR3 is TGTGCCAGCAGCCCGACAGGTACTGGAAACACCATATATTTT. This sequence encodes CASSPTGTGNTIYF.

This chain's CDR3 is CASSPGGLAPDTQYF. The CDR3 nucleotides read TGTGCCAGCAGCCCAGGGGGACTAGCGCCAGATACGCAGTATTTT. The chain uses TRBV11-3 and TRBJ2-3, with 10 bases matching TRBD2. This CDR3 contains 15 residues. V was clipped by 5 bases and J by 4 bases; unmatched bases: 6. Germline lookup yields CDR1 SGHNT and CDR2 YENEEA.

The count of this clonotype is one. The V and J genes are TRBV6-5 and TRBJ2-1, with TRBD2 matching over 7 bases. Losses at the gene ends were 8 bases for V and 10 bases for J; bases not matched to a gene: 8. The CDR3 spans 12 residues. Germline values: CDR1 MNHEY, CDR2 SVGAGI. CDR3 loop: CASLGGAGEQFF. Written as DNA, the CDR3 is TGTGCCAGCCTGGGAGGGGCTGGCGAGCAGTTCTTC.

This clonotype was observed a single time. V and J are TRBV3-1 and TRBJ2-5; no clear D gene. CDR1 is LGHDT, CDR2 YNNKEL, per germline (reference sequence). V lost 0 bases and J 5 bases, leaving 7 bases between the germline ends. CDR3 size: 13 residues. CDR3 in amino acids: CASSQDLVETQYF. The CDR3 region has the DNA TGTGCCAGCAGCCAAGATTTGGTGGAGACCCAGTACTTC.

The J gene is TRBJ1-2, the V gene TRBV19; perhaps TRBD1 as D (6 bases). Trimming stripped 7 bases from V and 3 bases from J, with 15 bases between. This CDR3 has 14 amino acids. Germline assignment: CDR1 LNHDA and CDR2 SQIVND (reference sequence). The CDR3 reads CASTLDSLDYGYTF. In nucleotides, the CDR3 is TGTGCCAGTACCTTGGACAGCCTAGACTATGGCTACACCTTC.

Written as DNA, the CDR3 is TGTGCCAGCAGCTTCCAGGGGACCGGGGAGCTGTTTTTT. Encoded protein: CASSFQGTGELFF. The chain has TRBV14 and TRBJ2-2; a weak D match, TRBD1 (6 bases). The ends were cut back, 5 bases at V and 5 bases at J, with 9 bases in the middle. Germline V lookup: CDR1 SGHDN, CDR2 FVKESK. CDR3 length equals 13 residues.

The rearrangement joins TRBV20-1 to TRBJ1-2; D might be TRBD1 (6 bases). The CDR3 covers 15 residues. Germline V gene sequence: CDR1 DFQATT, CDR2 SNEGSKA (reference sequence). The V end was cut by 1 base, the J end by 3 bases, with 15 bases between. CDR3 amino acids: CSARGGHGGDYGYTF. In DNA, the CDR3 is TGCAGTGCTAGAGGGGGACACGGCGGGGACTATGGCTACACCTTC.

The chain links TRBV11-2 to TRBJ2-7, with TRBD2 matching 7 bases. The CDR3 spans 14 residues. Germline CDR1 and CDR2: SGHAT and FQNNGV. V lost 5 bases to trimming and J lost 6 bases; unmatched junction nucleotides: 10. The CDR3 loop is CASSPGGPRSEQYF. The DNA for the CDR3 is TGTGCCAGCAGCCCGGGGGGTCCAAGGTCCGAGCAGTACTTC. Together with reference TRBV11-2 and TRBJ2-7, the CDR3 gives the full variable domain: EAGVAQSPRYKIIEKRQSVAFWCNPISGHATLYWYQQILGQGPKLLIQFQNNGVVDDSQLPKDRFSAERLKGVDSTLKIQPAKLEDSAVYLCASSPGGPRSEQYFGPGTRLTVT.

The CDR3 loop reads CASSLDRQGAYEQYF. In DNA, the CDR3 is TGTGCCAGCAGCTTAGATCGACAGGGTGCCTACGAGCAGTACTTC. This rearrangement joins TRBV7-8 to TRBJ2-7, with 7 nucleotides matching TRBD1. CDR3 length: 15 residues. Germline CDR1 and CDR2: SGHVS and FQNEAQ. V lost 1 base to trimming and J lost 2 bases; unmatched junction nucleotides: 5.

This chain links TRBV6-2 or TRBV6-3 with TRBJ1-1; 7 nucleotides match TRBD1. J was trimmed by 8 bases and V by 4 bases; bases with no gene match: 10. The CDR3 has 14 residues. Germline CDR1 reads MNHEY; CDR2 reads SVGEGT. CDR3 DNA sequence: TGTGCCAGCAGTTTCCCGGGGACAGCCTCGGAAGCTTTCTTT. Protein sequence: CASSFPGTASEAFF.

This chain uses TRBV29-1 with TRBJ1-5; D gene ambiguous. Germline V gene sequence: CDR1 SQVTM, CDR2 ANQGSEA. The CDR3 covers 13 residues. Trimming removed 5 bases at V and 1 base at J, with 9 bases between. The CDR3 DNA is TGCAGCGTTTGGATGGGGAGCAATCAGCCCCAGCATTTT. Protein: CSVWMGSNQPQHF.

The chain carries TRBV11-1 and TRBJ2-5, with TRBD1 matching over 7 bases. Per the germline V gene, CDR1 is SGHAT and CDR2 is FQDESV (reference sequence). The CDR3 loop spans 16 amino acids. V dropped 4 bases and J dropped 2; count of bases not matched to a gene: 10. In DNA form, the CDR3 reads TGTGCCAGCAGCTCGGGACAGTTGAGAGGGCAAGAGACCCAGTACTTC. The encoded protein is CASSSGQLRGQETQYF.

This rearrangement joins TRBV7-6 to TRBJ1-4; a weak D match, TRBD1 (5 bases). V was trimmed by 5 bases and J by 2 bases, leaving 15 bases between them. The CDR3 is 16 amino acids. Germline values: CDR1 SGHVS, CDR2 FNYEAQ. This chain's CDR3 is CASSKSLQGTNEKLFF. DNA of the CDR3: TGTGCCAGCAGCAAGTCCCTCCAGGGCACTAATGAAAAACTGTTTTTT.

The chain couples TRBV18 to TRBJ2-1; D may be TRBD1 (6 bases). Looked up from germline, CDR1 is KGHSH and CDR2 is LQKENI. The CDR3 has 13 amino acids. The V and J ends lost 5 bases and 6 bases respectively, with 11 bases between them. The CDR3 DNA reads TGTGCCAGCTCATCACAGGGCGCCAATGAGCAGTTCTTC. This gives the protein CASSSQGANEQFF.

The rearrangement links TRBV3-1 to TRBJ1-1, with D tentatively TRBD1 (5 bases). The germline CDR1 and CDR2 sequences are LGHDT and YNNKEL (reference sequence). The CDR3 loop spans 13 amino acids. V was trimmed by 4 bases and J by 4 bases, leaving 10 bases between them. CDR3 protein: CASSPTGPTEAFF. DNA for the CDR3: TGTGCCAGCAGCCCTACAGGTCCCACTGAAGCTTTCTTT.

This clonotype has only one observation. The gene calls are TRBV7-9 and TRBJ2-1, with D perhaps matching TRBD2 (5 bases). The CDR3 runs to 12 residues. Germline-derived CDR1 and CDR2 are SEHNR and FQNEAQ (reference sequence). Trimming removed 5 bases from V and 5 bases from J, with 7 bases in between. The CDR3 region is CASSKRDNEQFF. CDR3 DNA sequence: TGTGCCAGCAGCAAGAGGGACAATGAGCAGTTCTTC.

Here the CDR3 DNA reads TGTGCCAGTTCCGGGACTAGCACAGATACGCAGTATTTT. Its translation is CASSGTSTDTQYF. This chain links TRBV3-1 with TRBJ2-3; D is perhaps TRBD2 (6 bases). CDR3 length equals 13 residues. CDR1 and CDR2 (germline): LGHDT, YNNKEL (reference sequence). The V end was cut by 9 bases, the J end by 0 bases, with 10 bases between.

The V gene is TRBV20-1, the J gene TRBJ1-2; D not certain. CDR3 length equals 13 residues. Germline V gives CDR1 DFQATT, CDR2 SNEGSKA (reference sequence). The V end was cut by 5 bases, the J end by 0 bases, with 10 bases between. CDR3 protein: CSADTTANYGYTF. The CDR3 bases are TGCAGTGCTGACACGACTGCTAACTATGGCTACACCTTC.

The chain carries TRBV4-1 and TRBJ2-5; D unresolved. CDR1 and CDR2 from the germline V gene are MGHRA and YSYEKL. CDR3 length: 15 amino acids. V was pared by 0 bases and J by 4 bases, with 12 bases between. CDR3 bases: TGCGCCAGCAGCCAAGATCTTGGAGCCAGAGAGACCCAGTACTTC. Protein: CASSQDLGARETQYF.

The V and J genes are TRBV7-9 and TRBJ2-7; D could derive from TRBD1 or TRBD2 (5 bases each). Germline-derived CDR1 and CDR2 are SEHNR and FQNEAQ (reference sequence). Between the trimmed V and J ends, which lost 8 bases and 2 bases, there was a span of 16 bases. The CDR3 has 14 amino acids. The CDR3 DNA follows: TGTGCCAGCCCCTTCCGGTTGGGGGCCTACGAGCAGTACTTC. It codes for CASPFRLGAYEQYF. The full variable domain, rest sourced from reference TRBV7-9 and TRBJ2-7, is DTGVSQNPRHKITKRGQNVTFRCDPISEHNRLYWYRQTLGQGPEFLTYFQNEAQLEKSRLLSDRFSAERPKGSFSTLEIQRTEQGDSAMYLCASPFRLGAYEQYFGPGTRLTVT.

This rearrangement joins TRBV4-1 to TRBJ2-1; tentative D call: TRBD1 (5 bases). This CDR3 has 17 amino acids. CDR1 is MGHRA and CDR2 is YSYEKL in the germline V gene. With 0 bases removed from V and 0 bases from J, the gap between germline ends came to 12 bases. The CDR3 protein is CASSQDGVRASYNEQFF. CDR3 DNA sequence: TGCGCCAGCAGCCAAGATGGGGTCAGGGCCTCCTACAATGAGCAGTTCTTC.

The rearrangement links TRBV29-1 to TRBJ2-3; D unresolved. CDR3 length: 13 amino acids. From germline, CDR1 is SQVTM and CDR2 ANQGSEA. Trimming stripped 1 base from V and 6 bases from J, with 11 bases between. As DNA, the CDR3 is TGCAGCGTTGAAGGCAATCTGTGGGATACGCAGTATTTT. Amino acid sequence: CSVEGNLWDTQYF.

This chain links TRBV15 with TRBJ1-5, with D possibly TRBD1 on 6 matching bases. The ends were cut back, 4 bases at V and 7 bases at J, with 20 bases in the middle. The CDR3 consists of 16 residues. Germline values: CDR1 LNHNV, CDR2 YYDKDF (reference sequence). In DNA, the CDR3 is TGTGCCACCAGCAACCTTGGGACAAGGGGCGGCCAGCCCCAGCATTTT. It translates to CATSNLGTRGGQPQHF.

The rearrangement joins TRBV11-2 to TRBJ1-1; 8 nucleotides agree with TRBD1. This CDR3 is 15 amino acids long. Germline V lookup: CDR1 SGHAT, CDR2 FQNNGV. Trimming at V came to 5 bases and at J to 4 bases, leaving 9 bases not matched to a gene. The DNA of the CDR3 is TGTGCCAGCAGCCCATCCCGGACAGGGATCACTGAAGCTTTCTTT. It specifies CASSPSRTGITEAFF.

The chain combines TRBV6-5 with TRBJ2-7; possibly TRBD2 for D (5 bases). There are 14 residues in the CDR3. Trimming removed 2 bases at V and 3 bases at J, with 11 bases between. Looked up from germline, CDR1 is MNHEY and CDR2 is SVGAGI. The CDR3, as DNA: TGTGCCAGCAGTTACGAGCGGAAGGGCTACGAGCAGTACTTC. It yields the protein CASSYERKGYEQYF.

This chain links TRBV6-6 with TRBJ1-2; 8 bases match TRBD1. Germline CDR1 and CDR2: MNHNY and SVGAGI (reference sequence). Unmatched junction bases numbered 5, after V lost 0 bases and J lost 5 bases. The CDR3 has 15 residues. The CDR3 region is CASSYSDRGTYGYTF. In DNA, the CDR3 is TGTGCCAGCAGTTACTCAGACAGGGGAACTTATGGCTACACCTTC.

The genes are TRBV7-8 and TRBJ1-1; D possibly corresponds to TRBD1 (5 bases). Germline CDR1 reads SGHVS; CDR2 reads FQNEAQ. The CDR3 extends over 16 amino acids. The V end was cut by 4 bases, the J end by 4 bases, with 19 bases between. The CDR3 is CASSSSTSGRITEAFF. Written as DNA, the CDR3 is TGTGCCAGCAGCTCATCAACATCAGGGAGGATCACTGAAGCTTTCTTT.

V and J are TRBV29-1 and TRBJ2-7, with 9 bases that match TRBD1. CDR3 length: 15 residues. Germline trimming cut 3 bases from V and 3 bases from J; bases unmatched to any gene: 9. CDR1 is SQVTM and CDR2 is ANQGSEA in the germline V gene. The CDR3 region is CSVELQDRGFYEQYF. The CDR3 DNA reads as TGCAGCGTTGAGTTGCAGGACAGGGGATTCTACGAGCAGTACTTC.